This TCR beta chain came from a study of CD8 T cells in ankylosing spondylitis (dated by TCRdb to 2017 to 2019). Regarding the study in general: The study profiled T cell receptor beta repertoires in healthy donors and ankylosing spondylitis patients to find disease-linked TCR variants. The full study cohort comprised around 25 ankylosing spondylitis patients and about a hundred healthy donors. Peripheral blood samples were taken, and synovial fluid was additionally collected from ankylosing spondylitis patients. Beyond this particular receptor, the publication reports: Significant enrichment of the disease-linked clones was reported in matched synovial fluid samples from ankylosing spondylitis patients. A CD8+ phenotype was shown by the disease-linked clones, which were found at relatively low frequencies in peripheral blood. A TCR beta motif of about eight highly homologous amino acid variants appeared characteristic of blood from ankylosing spondylitis patients. Some motif variants had previously been reported in the synovial fluid and blood of reactive arthritis patients, which suggests shared mechanisms of disease initiation.

A remark on this clonotype: It lacks a known antigen. No base qualities exist here, and no much larger clone lies one base off it.

There are 15 amino acids in the CDR3, from cysteine to phenylalanine inclusive. Only the CDR3 portion is preserved as DNA: 45 bases, with reading frame beginning at the first base. According to the germline V gene (reference sequence), CDR1 reads LGHDT and CDR2 reads YNNKEL. V loses 1 base, J loses 2 bases, and the germline ends lie 9 bases apart. The reads were generated on an Illumina HiSeq 2500. TCR beta libraries were prepared by quantitative 5'-RACE with molecular barcodes. As for how the authors treated the data: To identify disease-linked TCR variants, a new computational method was used, one built on a probabilistic model of VDJ rearrangement. The public reads were reprocessed in TCRdb via fastp at Q25 and MiXCR, keeping in-frame beta chains. Rows with one shared CDR3 protein collapse into an entry with the most common genes and DNA. The V and J calls were determined by TCRdb, not by the authors. In all, the sample holds around 540,000 distinct CDR3 sequences, and roughly 13% of those were seen once. The ten largest clonotypes hold 6.5% to 7% of the sample.

The clonotype was recovered from a male donor with ankylosing spondylitis. The sequence links TRBV3-1 to TRBJ1-3; matching of 5 bases hints at TRBD1 as the D gene. The sample taken for sequencing was blood, either unsorted or a sorted T cell fraction (not recorded which). This receptor has the CDR3 CASSQVGGAGNTIYF. At the DNA level, the sequence is TGTGCCAGCAGCCAAGTCGGGGGAGCTGGAAACACCATATATTTT.